This T cell receptor (beta chain) was sequenced for a study of blood T cell repertoires in COVID-19. The overall study: Both acute and convalescent COVID-19 samples were obtained from the United States, Italy and Spain.

Authors' methods: The authors estimated nucleated cell counts from reference gene primer amplification. Profiling relied on immunoSEQ multiplex PCR, and the TCRdb table lists in-frame clones only, not all of them. The D gene and trimming were derived from the DNA, and the V and J assignments and clone size from that table. The data contain about 300,000 clones, approximately 90% of them seen just once; the ten biggest clones take up 5.5% to 7%. Germline CDR1 reads SGHTA; CDR2 reads FQGTGA. The CDR3 contains 15 residues. With V trimmed by 5 bases and J by 1 base, 3 bases remained unmatched. The specimen sequenced was peripheral blood. V is TRBV7-3 and J is TRBJ2-3; 10 bases line up with TRBD2. This sequence originates from a young woman who had recovered from COVID-19. CDR3 sequence (DNA): TGTGCCAGCAGCCAAACTAGCGGGGGCACAGATACGCAGTATTTT. It yields the protein CASSQTSGGTDTQYF.